One and the same sample provided the 23 T cell receptor beta chains below, sequenced in a study of T cell responses to AZD1222 COVID-19 vaccine. Only in-frame clones appear in the TCRdb table, and some are missing; sequencing was by immunoSEQ multiplex PCR. Of 130,000 to 150,000 clones in the sample, roughly 90% are singletons; the top ten hold approximately 1.5%. This sample comprised peripheral blood, obtained on day 0 of AZD1222 vaccination. These TCRs come from an adult in good health.

V is TRBV5-4 and J is TRBJ1-1; the D is unclear. The ends were cut back, 1 base at V and 6 bases at J, with 10 bases in the middle. This CDR3 is built from 13 residues. Germline CDR1 is SGHNT and CDR2 is YYREEE (reference sequence). DNA of the CDR3: TGTGCCAGCAGCTTGTTGTCTGGCGCTGAAGCTTTCTTT. This encodes CASSLLSGAEAFF.

The J gene is TRBJ2-7, the V gene TRBV30; the D is unclear. Germline CDR1 is GTSNPN and CDR2 is SVGIG (reference sequence). The CDR3 extends over 13 amino acids. The V end lost 2 bases, the J end lost 2 bases, and 10 bases lay between the germline ends. The CDR3 protein is CAWSREAPYEQYF. For the CDR3, the DNA is TGTGCCTGGAGTAGGGAAGCTCCCTACGAGCAGTACTTC.

This chain's CDR3 is CASSLGQGSEKLFF. For the CDR3, the DNA is TGTGCCAGCAGCCTAGGACAGGGGAGTGAAAAACTGTTTTTT. This sequence joins TRBV9 and TRBJ1-4; 9 bases are shared with TRBD1. This CDR3 is 14 amino acids long. J lost 7 bases, V lost 4 bases, and 5 bases had no gene match. CDR1 and CDR2 (germline): SGDLS, YYNGEE.

V usage is TRBV6-6 and J usage is TRBJ2-1, with D perhaps TRBD2 (6 bases). The germline V gene encodes CDR1 MNHNY and CDR2 SVGAGI (reference sequence). This CDR3 spans 15 amino acids. V was clipped by 2 bases and J by 7 bases, with 15 bases between them. DNA of the CDR3: TGTGCCAGCAGTTACCCCGGGAGCGGGCAAAATGAGCAGTTCTTC. This sequence encodes CASSYPGSGQNEQFF.

This chain joins TRBV4-3 and TRBJ2-2; 11 nucleotides agree with TRBD2. Germline lookup yields CDR1 LGHNA and CDR2 YSLEER. Trimming at V came to 4 bases and at J to 2 bases, leaving 3 bases not matched to a gene. CDR3 size: 16 residues. This CDR3 is CASSRGLADNTGELFF. CDR3 DNA: TGCGCCAGCAGCCGGGGACTAGCGGACAACACCGGGGAGCTGTTTTTT.

The chain links TRBV11-3 to TRBJ2-3, with D possibly being TRBD2 (6 bases). Germline assignment: CDR1 SGHNT and CDR2 YENEEA. Trimming pared 0 bases from V and 1 base from J, leaving 20 bases between. The length of the CDR3 is 19 residues. The CDR3 here is CASSLEGNSGVGGTDTQYF. In DNA, the CDR3 is TGTGCCAGCAGCTTAGAGGGAAATAGCGGAGTGGGGGGCACAGATACGCAGTATTTT.

The V call is TRBV29-1, the J call TRBJ1-1; TRBD1 is a possible D gene (5 bases). The V and J ends lost 4 bases and 4 bases respectively, with 16 bases between them. Germline CDR1 and CDR2: SQVTM and ANQGSEA. This CDR3 spans 14 amino acids. The CDR3 sequence: CSVVDSGLVTEAFF. DNA for the CDR3: TGCAGCGTTGTTGACAGCGGTTTGGTCACTGAAGCTTTCTTT.

The chain uses TRBV28 and TRBJ2-3; 12 bases fit TRBD2. V was pared by 5 bases and J by 6 bases, with 9 bases of the junction left unmatched. Per the germline V gene, CDR1 is MDHEN and CDR2 is SYDVKM. This CDR3 region has 16 residues. The CDR3 protein is CASSGSSGRVSDTQYF. The CDR3 region has the DNA TGTGCCAGCAGTGGATCTAGCGGGAGGGTATCGGATACGCAGTATTTT.

The chain combines TRBV28 with TRBJ2-5; 8 bases line up with TRBD2. V lost 7 bases to trimming and J lost 5 bases; unmatched junction nucleotides: 12. Germline V gene sequence: CDR1 MDHEN, CDR2 SYDVKM. CDR3 length: 15 residues. The CDR3 region has the DNA TGTGCCAGCACCTGGTCGGGAGGGCCGCAGGAGACCCAGTACTTC. Its translation is CASTWSGGPQETQYF.

The chain joins TRBV30 to TRBJ2-7; 8 bases are shared with TRBD1. Trimming cost V 3 bases and J 2 bases; bases outside gene matches: 6. The CDR3 is 14 amino acids. Germline CDR1 GTSNPN, CDR2 SVGIG (reference sequence). CDR3: CAWRTGTGAYEQYF. CDR3 coding DNA: TGTGCCTGGAGGACCGGGACAGGAGCCTACGAGCAGTACTTC.

This sequence joins TRBV5-1 and TRBJ2-3; 7 nucleotides agree with TRBD1. Trimming removed 2 bases from V and 3 bases from J; junction bases left unmatched: 12. CDR3 length equals 17 residues. Germline V lookup: CDR1 SGHRS, CDR2 YFSETQ. DNA of the CDR3: TGCGCCAGCAGCTTAAGTAGGGACAGAGTACAGACAGATACGCAGTATTTT. Amino acid sequence: CASSLSRDRVQTDTQYF.

V and J are TRBV14 and TRBJ2-1, with D maybe TRBD2 (6 bases). V was trimmed by 4 bases and J by 0 bases, leaving 10 bases between them. The V gene's germline CDR1 is SGHDN and CDR2 FVKESK. This CDR3 has 15 amino acids. In nucleotides, the CDR3 is TGTGCCAGCAGCCCTCGGGGGAGCTCCTACAATGAGCAGTTCTTC. It specifies CASSPRGSSYNEQFF.

This chain links TRBV6-5 with TRBJ1-6, with D unresolved. The CDR3 runs to 14 residues. CDR1 and CDR2 from the germline V gene are MNHEY and SVGAGI. Trimming stripped 10 bases from V and 6 bases from J, with 16 bases between. The CDR3 spells CATETGNFNSPLHF. The CDR3 nucleotides read TGTGCCACCGAGACGGGAAACTTTAATTCACCCCTCCACTTT.

Here the CDR3 DNA reads TGTGCTAGTGGACCTGGGACAGGCTACGAGCAGTACTTC. Amino acids: CASGPGTGYEQYF. The chain recombines TRBV12-5 with TRBJ2-7, with 8 nucleotides matching TRBD1. Trimming at V came to 6 bases and at J to 3 bases, leaving 4 bases not matched to a gene. This CDR3 is 13 amino acids long. Germline V gene data show CDR1 as LGHNT and CDR2 as FRNRAP.

To note about this clone: The junction differs from germline at one of its ends, possibly a read error. The chain links TRBV7-2 to TRBJ2-7, with 7 nucleotides matching TRBD2. Per germline, CDR1 SGHTA and CDR2 FQGNSA. This CDR3 has 16 residues. The CDR3, as DNA: TGTGCCAGCAGTTTAGATGGCGGCGGGACTACCTACGAGCAGTACTTC. Translated, it gives CASSLDGGGTTYEQYF.

V gene TRBV12-3 or TRBV12-4 combines with J gene TRBJ1-1, with a tentative D call TRBD1 (6 bases). V was trimmed by 6 bases and J by 1 base, leaving 9 bases between them. This CDR3 spans 13 amino acids. CDR3 sequence: CASRYRENTEAFF. The CDR3 DNA is TGTGCCAGCAGGTACAGGGAGAACACTGAAGCTTTCTTT.

This sequence joins TRBV7-9 and TRBJ1-2; 11 positions agree with TRBD1. Germline values: CDR1 SEHNR, CDR2 FQNEAQ (reference sequence). The length of the CDR3 is 15 residues. V lost 5 bases, J lost 2 bases, and 4 bases stayed unmatched. The CDR3 coding sequence is TGTGCCAGCAGCCCCGGGACAGGGGGGAACTATGGCTACACCTTC. Its protein product is CASSPGTGGNYGYTF.

The V gene is TRBV3-1 (or the pseudogene TRBV3-2), the J gene TRBJ2-1; 8 bases are shared with TRBD2. Germline values: CDR1 LGHDT, CDR2 YNNKEL (reference sequence). This CDR3 comprises 18 residues. V dropped 0 bases and J dropped 2; count of bases not matched to a gene: 9. The CDR3 bases are TGTGCCAGCAGCCAAGATGAGGGCGGGAGGAGAACCTACAATGAGCAGTTCTTC. This translates into CASSQDEGGRRTYNEQFF.

The chain couples TRBV11-2 to TRBJ2-1; no reliable D call. CDR1 SGHAT and CDR2 FQNNGV come from the germline V gene. The CDR3 has 16 residues. V lost 1 base, J lost 6 bases, and 16 bases lay in between. The CDR3 sequence: CASSLGALTVLNEQFF. In nucleotides, the CDR3 is TGTGCCAGCAGCTTAGGGGCCCTGACGGTCCTCAATGAGCAGTTCTTC.

The CDR3 sequence is CASSQDGPGGPGNTIYF. CDR3 coding DNA: TGTGCCAGCAGCCAAGATGGGCCAGGGGGCCCTGGAAACACCATATATTTT. The genes are TRBV3-1 (or the pseudogene TRBV3-2) and TRBJ1-3; 8 nucleotides agree with TRBD1. Germline loops: CDR1 LGHDT, CDR2 YNNKEL (reference sequence). The CDR3 loop spans 17 amino acids. V gave up 0 bases and J gave up 2 bases; unmatched junction bases: 6.

The rearrangement uses TRBV6-5 and TRBJ1-6; D ambiguous. Germline CDR1 and CDR2: MNHEY and SVGAGI. V gave up 7 bases and J gave up 6 bases, with 10 bases separating them. CDR3 length: 13 residues. For the CDR3, the DNA is TGTGCCAGCAAGACGGACCCTAATTCACCCCTCCACTTT. The encoded protein is CASKTDPNSPLHF.

The V call is TRBV7-9, the J call TRBJ1-2; D is perhaps TRBD1 (6 bases). The CDR3 has 14 amino acids. Trimming cost V 6 bases and J 1 base, with 12 bases left between them. The germline V gene has CDR1 SEHNR and CDR2 FQNEAQ (reference sequence). DNA for the CDR3: TGTGCCAGCAGGGAGAGAGGGGGTAACTATGGCTACACCTTC. This gives the protein CASRERGGNYGYTF.

The rearrangement uses TRBV2 and TRBJ2-1; D remains unclear. The germline gives CDR1 SNHLY, CDR2 FYNNEI. Trimming left V 6 bases short and J 4 bases short, with 4 bases between. This CDR3 is built from 11 residues. The CDR3 reads CASSGYNEQFF. The DNA of the CDR3 is TGTGCCAGCAGCGGTTACAATGAGCAGTTCTTC.